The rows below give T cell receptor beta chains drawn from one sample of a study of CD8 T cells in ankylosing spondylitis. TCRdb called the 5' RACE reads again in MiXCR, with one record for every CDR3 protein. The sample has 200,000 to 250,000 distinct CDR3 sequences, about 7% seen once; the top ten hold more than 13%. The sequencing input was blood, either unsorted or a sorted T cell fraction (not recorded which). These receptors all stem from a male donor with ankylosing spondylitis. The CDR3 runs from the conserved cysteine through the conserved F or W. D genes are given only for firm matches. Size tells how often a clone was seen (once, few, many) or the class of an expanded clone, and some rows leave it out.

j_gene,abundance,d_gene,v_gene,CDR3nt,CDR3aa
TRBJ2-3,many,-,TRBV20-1,TGCAGTGCTAGAGATTTGATGTCGGGGGTCACAGATACGCAGTATTTT,CSARDLMSGVTDTQYF
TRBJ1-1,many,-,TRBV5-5,TGTGCCAGCAGCTTGGTCCCCTTTCGGGAAGCTTTCTTT,CASSLVPFREAFF
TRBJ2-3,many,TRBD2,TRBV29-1,TGCAGCGGGGGGGGTGACTGGGTCACAGATACGCAGTATTTT,CSGGGDWVTDTQYF
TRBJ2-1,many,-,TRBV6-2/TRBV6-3,TGTGCCAGCAGTCCAATTAACAGCAATGAGCAGTTCTTC,CASSPINSNEQFF
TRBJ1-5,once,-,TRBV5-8,TGTGCCAGCAGCACCCGGGACCTCTGCTGGCCCCAGCTTTTT,CASSTRDLCWPQLF
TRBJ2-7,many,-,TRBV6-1,TGTGCCAGCAGTGAAACATCCTACGAGCAGTACTTC,CASSETSYEQYF
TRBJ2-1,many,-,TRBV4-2,TGTGCCAGCAGCCAAGGACTGCATTATGAGCAGTTCTTC,CASSQGLHYEQFF
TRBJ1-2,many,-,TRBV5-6,TGTGCCAGCAGCTTATTGAGGAGCCTTTATGGCTACACCTTC,CASSLLRSLYGYTF
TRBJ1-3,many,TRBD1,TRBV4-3,TGCGCCAGCAGCCAAGGGACAGGGGGCTTCGGAAACACCATATATTTT,CASSQGTGGFGNTIYF
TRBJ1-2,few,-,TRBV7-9,TGTGCCAGCAGCCCACCGGCGGGGGGCGAGAATGGCTACACCTTC,CASSPPAGGENGYTF
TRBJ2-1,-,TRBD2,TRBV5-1,TGCGCCAGCAGCTATCGACTAGCAGCCGACAATGAGCAGTTCTTC,CASSYRLAADNEQFF
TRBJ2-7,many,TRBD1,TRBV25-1,TGTGCCAGCAGTGCTGGACAGGGTACCTACGAGCAGTACTTC,CASSAGQGTYEQYF
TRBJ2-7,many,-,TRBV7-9,TGTGCCAGCGCTCGGGGGCCCGAGCAGTACTTC,CASARGPEQYF
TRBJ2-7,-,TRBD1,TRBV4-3,TGCGCCAGCAGCCAAGACGGGACAGGGGATGACGAGCAGTACTTC,CASSQDGTGDDEQYF
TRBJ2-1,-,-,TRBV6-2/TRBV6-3,TGTGCCAGCAGTTACTCACCTCTCAATGAGCAGTTCTTC,CASSYSPLNEQFF
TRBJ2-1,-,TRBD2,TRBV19,TGTGCCAGTAGTCATCGGGAGGGTTGGGAGCAGTTCTTC,CASSHREGWEQFF
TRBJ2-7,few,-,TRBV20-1,TGCAGTGGTAGAGAAGCCCCGCTGGGGTACGAGCAGTACTTC,CSGREAPLGYEQYF
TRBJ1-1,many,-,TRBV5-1,TGCGCCAGCAGCCGGGGACAACTGAACACTGAAGCTTTCTTT,CASSRGQLNTEAFF
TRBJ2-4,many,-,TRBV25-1,TGTGCCAGCAGTGAACGGGACTCCTTAGCCAAAAACATTCAGTACTTC,CASSERDSLAKNIQYF
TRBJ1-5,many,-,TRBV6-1,TGTGCCAGCAGTCCCGGAAGGGAGGGCAATCAGCCCCAGCATTTT,CASSPGREGNQPQHF
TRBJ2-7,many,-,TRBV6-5,TGTGCCAGCAGTTACGGGGGAGGCTCCTACGAGCAGTACTTC,CASSYGGGSYEQYF
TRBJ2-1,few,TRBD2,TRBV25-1,TGTGCCAGCAGTGGCAAACATAGCGGGAGGCGCTACAATGAGCAGTTCTTC,CASSGKHSGRRYNEQFF
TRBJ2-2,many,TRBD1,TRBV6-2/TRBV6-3,TGTGCCTCCCGGGGAGAGGGGGCGTTCGGGGAGCTGTTTTTT,CASRGEGAFGELFF
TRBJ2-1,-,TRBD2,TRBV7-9,TGTGCCAGCAGCCCCTCCGTGGCGGGGGGGTACAATGAGCAGTTCTTC,CASSPSVAGGYNEQFF
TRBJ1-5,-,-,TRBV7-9,TGTGCCAGCGGTTGGGGACATCAGCCCCAGCATTTT,CASGWGHQPQHF
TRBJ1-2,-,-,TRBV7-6,TGTGCCAGCAGCTTAGGAGAGGGAAGGTATGGCTACACCTTC,CASSLGEGRYGYTF
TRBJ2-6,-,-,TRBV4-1,TGCGCCAGCAGCCAAGACAGGCGAAGCTCTGGGGCCAACGTCCTGACTTTC,CASSQDRRSSGANVLTF
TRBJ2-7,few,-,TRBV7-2,TGTGCCAGCAGCTACCTGGGAGCCCGCGAGCAGTACTTC,CASSYLGAREQYF
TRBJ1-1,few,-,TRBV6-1,TGTGCCAGCAGTGTCGGGCCCAAGAACACTGAAGCTTTCTTT,CASSVGPKNTEAFF
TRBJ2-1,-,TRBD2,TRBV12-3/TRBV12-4,TGTGCCAGCAGTACCTCATCAACTAGCGGGAGGGCCACTGAGCAGTTCTTC,CASSTSSTSGRATEQFF
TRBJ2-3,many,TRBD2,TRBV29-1,TGCAGCGCCACAAGCGGGAGTAGCACAGATACGCAGTATTTT,CSATSGSSTDTQYF
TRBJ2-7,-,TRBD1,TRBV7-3,TGTGCCAGCAGCCTTCTTGGACAGGGTGGGCACGAGCAGTACTTC,CASSLLGQGGHEQYF
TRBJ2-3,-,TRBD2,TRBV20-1,TGCAGTGCTAGAGATCAAGCGGGAGGACCCACAGATACGCAGTATTTT,CSARDQAGGPTDTQYF
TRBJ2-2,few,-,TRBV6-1,TGTGCCAGCAGCCCCGTCCAGGCGGGCTCCGGGGAGCTGTTTTTT,CASSPVQAGSGELFF
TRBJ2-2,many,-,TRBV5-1,TGCGCCAGCAGCTTGGCCACGGATGGTCTCACCGGGGAGCTGTTTTTT,CASSLATDGLTGELFF
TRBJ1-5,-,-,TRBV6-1,TGTGCCAGCAGTGAGTTTCAGCCCCAGCATTTT,CASSEFQPQHF
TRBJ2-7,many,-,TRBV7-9,TGTGCCGTGGGCCCCGGGGGTCCGACTTACGAGCAGTACTTC,CAVGPGGPTYEQYF
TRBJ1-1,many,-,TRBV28,TGTGCCAGCAGTTTAACCCCCTTTAGGGCGTGGGGAAACACTGAAGCTTTCTTT,CASSLTPFRAWGNTEAFF
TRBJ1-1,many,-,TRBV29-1,TGCAGCGTGACAGTCATGAACACTGAAGCTTTCTTT,CSVTVMNTEAFF
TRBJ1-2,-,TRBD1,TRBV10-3,TGTGCCATCAGTGAGCCGAACCCCCTGGACAGGGTCCATAACTATGGCTACACCTTC,CAISEPNPLDRVHNYGYTF
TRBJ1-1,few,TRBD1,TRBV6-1,TGTGCCAGCAGGACAGGGCCTAACACTGAAGCTTTCTTT,CASRTGPNTEAFF
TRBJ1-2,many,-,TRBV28,TGTGCCAGCAGTTTAAACTTAGGGGGTTATGGCTACACCTTC,CASSLNLGGYGYTF
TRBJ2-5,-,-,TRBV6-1,TGTGCCAGCAGCCCATCCGCCCCGGGAGAGACCCAGTACTTC,CASSPSAPGETQYF
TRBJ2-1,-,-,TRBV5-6,TGTGCCAGCAGCTTGACTCACTACAATGAGCAGTTCTTC,CASSLTHYNEQFF
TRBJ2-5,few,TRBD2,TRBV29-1,TGCAGCGTTGAGGGGGGCCAGGGACTAGCGGCCCAAGAGACCCAGTACTTC,CSVEGGQGLAAQETQYF